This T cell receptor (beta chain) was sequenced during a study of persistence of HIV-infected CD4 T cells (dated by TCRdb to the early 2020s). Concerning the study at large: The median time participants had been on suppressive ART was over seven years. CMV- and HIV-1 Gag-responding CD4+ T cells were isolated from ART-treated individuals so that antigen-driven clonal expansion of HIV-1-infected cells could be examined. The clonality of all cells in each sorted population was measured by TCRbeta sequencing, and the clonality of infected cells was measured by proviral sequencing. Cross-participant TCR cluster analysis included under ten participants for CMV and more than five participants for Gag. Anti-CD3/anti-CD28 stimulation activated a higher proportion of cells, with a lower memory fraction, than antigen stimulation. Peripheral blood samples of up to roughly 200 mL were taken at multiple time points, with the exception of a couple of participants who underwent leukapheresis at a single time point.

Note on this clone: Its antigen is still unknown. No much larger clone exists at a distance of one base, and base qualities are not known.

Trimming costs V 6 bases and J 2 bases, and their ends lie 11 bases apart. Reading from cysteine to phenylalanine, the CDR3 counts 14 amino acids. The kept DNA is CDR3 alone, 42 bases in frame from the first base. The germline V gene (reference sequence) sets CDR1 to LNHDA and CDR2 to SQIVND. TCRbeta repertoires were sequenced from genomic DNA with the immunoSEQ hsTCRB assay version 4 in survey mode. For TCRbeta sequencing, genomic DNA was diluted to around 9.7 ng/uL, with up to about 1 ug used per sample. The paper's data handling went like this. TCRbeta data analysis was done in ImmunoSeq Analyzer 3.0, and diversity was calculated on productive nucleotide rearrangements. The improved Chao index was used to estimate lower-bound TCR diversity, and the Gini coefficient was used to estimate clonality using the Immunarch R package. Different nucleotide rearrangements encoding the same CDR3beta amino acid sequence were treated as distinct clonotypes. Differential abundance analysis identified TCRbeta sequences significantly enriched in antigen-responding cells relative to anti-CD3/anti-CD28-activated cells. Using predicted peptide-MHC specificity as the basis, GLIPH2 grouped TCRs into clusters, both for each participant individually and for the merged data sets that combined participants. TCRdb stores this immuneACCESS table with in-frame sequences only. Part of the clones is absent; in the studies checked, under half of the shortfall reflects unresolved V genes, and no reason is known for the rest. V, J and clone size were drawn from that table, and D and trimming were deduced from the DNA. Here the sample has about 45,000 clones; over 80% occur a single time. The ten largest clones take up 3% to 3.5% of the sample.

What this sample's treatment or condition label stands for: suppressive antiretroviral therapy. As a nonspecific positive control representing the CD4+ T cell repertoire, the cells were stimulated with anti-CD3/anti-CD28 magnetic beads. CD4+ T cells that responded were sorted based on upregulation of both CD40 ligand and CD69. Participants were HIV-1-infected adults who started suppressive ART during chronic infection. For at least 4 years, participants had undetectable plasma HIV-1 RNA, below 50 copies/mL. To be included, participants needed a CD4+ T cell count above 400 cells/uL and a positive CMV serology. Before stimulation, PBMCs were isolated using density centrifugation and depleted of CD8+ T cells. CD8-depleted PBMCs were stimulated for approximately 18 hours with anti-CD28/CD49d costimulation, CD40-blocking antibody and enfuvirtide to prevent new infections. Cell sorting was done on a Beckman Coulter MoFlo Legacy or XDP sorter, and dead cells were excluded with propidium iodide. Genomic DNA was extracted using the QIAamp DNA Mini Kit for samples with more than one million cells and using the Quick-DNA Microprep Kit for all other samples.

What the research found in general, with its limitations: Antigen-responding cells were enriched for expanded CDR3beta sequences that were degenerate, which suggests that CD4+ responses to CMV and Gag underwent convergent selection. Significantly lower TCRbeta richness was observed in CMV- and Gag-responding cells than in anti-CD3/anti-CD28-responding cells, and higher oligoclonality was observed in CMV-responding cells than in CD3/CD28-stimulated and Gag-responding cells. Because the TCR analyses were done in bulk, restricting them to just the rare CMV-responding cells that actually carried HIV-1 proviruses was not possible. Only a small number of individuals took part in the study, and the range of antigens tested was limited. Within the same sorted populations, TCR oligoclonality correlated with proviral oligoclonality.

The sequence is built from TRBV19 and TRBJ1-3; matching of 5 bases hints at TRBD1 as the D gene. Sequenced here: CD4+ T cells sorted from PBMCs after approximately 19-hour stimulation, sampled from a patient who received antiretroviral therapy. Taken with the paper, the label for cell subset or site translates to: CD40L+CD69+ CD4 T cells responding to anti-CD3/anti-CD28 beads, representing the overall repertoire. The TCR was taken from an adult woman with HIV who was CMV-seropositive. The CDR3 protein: CASSQQGAGNTIYF. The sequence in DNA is TGTGCCAGTAGCCAGCAGGGAGCTGGAAACACCATATATTTT. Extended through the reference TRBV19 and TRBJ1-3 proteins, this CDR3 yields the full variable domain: DGGITQSPKYLFRKEGQNVTLSCEQNLNHDAMYWYRQDPGQGLRLIYYSQIVNDFQKGDIAEGYSVSREKKESFPLTVTSAQKNPTAFYLCASSQQGAGNTIYFGEGSWLTVV.